The sequence of this T cell receptor beta chain was determined in a study of blood T cells in healthy people across ages. As to this clonotype: The antigen remains unidentified.

Regarding the study as a whole: The percentage of naive T cells correlated strongly with TCR beta diversity.

Germline V CDR1 and CDR2: DFQATT, SNEGSKA (reference sequence). The V gene end was trimmed by 8 bases and the J gene end by 3 bases; junction bases not matched to a gene: 8. CDR3 length equals 13 residues. The second PCR ran about 6 to 11 cycles with a sample-barcoded 5' primer and J-beta primers. Every cDNA was tagged by a template-switch adaptor with 12 random nucleotides. TCRdb used MiXCR to reprocess the 5' RACE reads, holding one entry per CDR3 protein. Of over 1,200,000 distinct CDR3 sequences in the sample, 45% to 70% were seen once. The source is a man aged 18 to 30 in good health. The chain joins TRBV20-1 to TRBJ1-1; 8 nucleotides line up with TRBD1. The sample comprised blood. For the CDR3, the DNA is TGCAGTTGGCAGGGGGCCACCCACACTGAAGCTTTCTTT. Protein: CSWQGATHTEAFF.